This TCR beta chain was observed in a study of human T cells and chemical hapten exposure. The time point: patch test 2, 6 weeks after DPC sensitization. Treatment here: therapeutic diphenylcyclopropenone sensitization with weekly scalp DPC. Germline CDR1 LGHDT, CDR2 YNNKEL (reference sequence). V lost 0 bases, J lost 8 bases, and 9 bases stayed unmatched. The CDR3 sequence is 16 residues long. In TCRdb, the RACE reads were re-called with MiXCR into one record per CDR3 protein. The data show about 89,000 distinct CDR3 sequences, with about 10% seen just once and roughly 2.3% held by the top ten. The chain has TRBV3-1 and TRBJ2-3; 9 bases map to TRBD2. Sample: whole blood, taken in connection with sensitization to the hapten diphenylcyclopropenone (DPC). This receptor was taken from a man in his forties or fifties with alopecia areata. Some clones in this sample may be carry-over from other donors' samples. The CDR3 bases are TGTGCCAGCAGCCAAGATCTGGCTAGCGGGACGACTACGCAGTATTTT. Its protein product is CASSQDLASGTTTQYF.